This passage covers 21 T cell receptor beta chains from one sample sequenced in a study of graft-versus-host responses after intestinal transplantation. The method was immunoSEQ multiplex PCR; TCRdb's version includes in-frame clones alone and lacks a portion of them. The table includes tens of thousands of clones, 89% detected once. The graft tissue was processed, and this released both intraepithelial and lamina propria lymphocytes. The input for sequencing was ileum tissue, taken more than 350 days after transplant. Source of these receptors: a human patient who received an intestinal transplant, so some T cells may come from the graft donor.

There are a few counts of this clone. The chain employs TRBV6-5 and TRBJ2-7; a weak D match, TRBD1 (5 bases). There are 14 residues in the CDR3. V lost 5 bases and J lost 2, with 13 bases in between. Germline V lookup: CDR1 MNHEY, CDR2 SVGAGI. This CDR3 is CASSEKGLTYEQYF. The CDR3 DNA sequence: TGTGCCAGCAGTGAGAAGGGGCTCACCTACGAGCAGTACTTC.

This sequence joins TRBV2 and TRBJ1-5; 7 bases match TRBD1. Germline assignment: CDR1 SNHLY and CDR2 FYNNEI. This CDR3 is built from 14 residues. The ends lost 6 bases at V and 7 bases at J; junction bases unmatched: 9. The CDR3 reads CASREDRTSQPQHF. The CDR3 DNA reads TGTGCCAGCAGGGAGGACAGGACCAGCCAGCCCCAGCATTTT. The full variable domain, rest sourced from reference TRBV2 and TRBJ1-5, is EPEVTQTPSHQVTQMGQEVILRCVPISNHLYFYWYRQILGQKVEFLVSFYNNEISEKSEIFDDQFSVERPDGSNFTLKIRSTKLEDSAMYFCASREDRTSQPQHFGDGTRLSIL.

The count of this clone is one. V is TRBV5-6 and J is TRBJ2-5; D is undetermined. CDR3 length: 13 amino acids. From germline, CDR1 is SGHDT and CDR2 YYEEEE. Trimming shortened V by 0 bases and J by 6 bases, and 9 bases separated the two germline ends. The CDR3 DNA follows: TGTGCCAGCAGCTTGGGGGTAGGAAAGACCCAGTACTTC. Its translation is CASSLGVGKTQYF.

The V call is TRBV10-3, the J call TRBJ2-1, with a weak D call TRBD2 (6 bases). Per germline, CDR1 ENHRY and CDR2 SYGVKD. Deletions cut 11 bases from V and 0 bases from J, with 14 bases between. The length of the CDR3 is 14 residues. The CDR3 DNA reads TGTGCCTCTAGACTAGTTGCCTCCTACAATGAGCAGTTCTTC. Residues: CASRLVASYNEQFF.

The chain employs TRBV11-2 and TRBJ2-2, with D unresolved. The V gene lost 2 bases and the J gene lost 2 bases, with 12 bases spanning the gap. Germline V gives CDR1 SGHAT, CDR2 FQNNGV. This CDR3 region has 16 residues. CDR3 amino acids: CASSLNRAVNTGELFF. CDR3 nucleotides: TGTGCCAGCAGCTTAAATAGGGCAGTTAACACCGGGGAGCTGTTTTTT.

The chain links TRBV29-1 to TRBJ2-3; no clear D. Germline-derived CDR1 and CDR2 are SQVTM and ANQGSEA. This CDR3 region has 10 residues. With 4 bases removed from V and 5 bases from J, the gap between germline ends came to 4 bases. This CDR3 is CSVGGDTQYF. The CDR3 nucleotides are TGCAGCGTTGGGGGAGATACGCAGTATTTT.

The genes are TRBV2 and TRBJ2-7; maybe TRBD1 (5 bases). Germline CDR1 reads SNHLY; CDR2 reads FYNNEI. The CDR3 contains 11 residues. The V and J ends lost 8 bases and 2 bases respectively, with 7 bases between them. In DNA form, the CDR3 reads TGTGCCAGCGCACAGGCCTACGAGCAGTACTTC. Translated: CASAQAYEQYF.

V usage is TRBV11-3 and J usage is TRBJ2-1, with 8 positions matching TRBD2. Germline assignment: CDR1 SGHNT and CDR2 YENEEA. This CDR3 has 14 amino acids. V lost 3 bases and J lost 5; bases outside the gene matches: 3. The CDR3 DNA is TGTGCCAGCAGCTTGGGACTAGGAAACAATGAGCAGTTCTTC. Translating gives CASSLGLGNNEQFF.

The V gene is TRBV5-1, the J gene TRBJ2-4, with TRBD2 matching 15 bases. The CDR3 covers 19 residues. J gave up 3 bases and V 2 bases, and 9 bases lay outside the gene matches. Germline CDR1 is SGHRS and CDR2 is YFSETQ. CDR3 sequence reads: CASSLHPWTSGRVKNIQYF. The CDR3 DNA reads TGCGCCAGCAGCTTACACCCTTGGACTAGCGGGAGGGTCAAAAACATTCAGTACTTC.

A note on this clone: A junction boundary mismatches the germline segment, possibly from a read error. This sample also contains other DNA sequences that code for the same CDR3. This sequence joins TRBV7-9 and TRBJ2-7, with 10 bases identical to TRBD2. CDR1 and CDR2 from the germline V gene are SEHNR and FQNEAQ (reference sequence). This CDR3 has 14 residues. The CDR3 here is CASSSSGGAGEQYF. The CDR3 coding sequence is TGTGCTAGCAGCTCCAGCGGGGGGGCCGGGGAGCAGTACTTC.

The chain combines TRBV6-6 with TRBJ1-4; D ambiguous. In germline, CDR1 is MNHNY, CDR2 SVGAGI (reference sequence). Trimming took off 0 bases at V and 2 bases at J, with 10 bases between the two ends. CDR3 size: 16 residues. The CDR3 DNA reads TGTGCCAGCAGTTACTCGGAGGTCTGGACTAATGAAAAACTGTTTTTT. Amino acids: CASSYSEVWTNEKLFF.

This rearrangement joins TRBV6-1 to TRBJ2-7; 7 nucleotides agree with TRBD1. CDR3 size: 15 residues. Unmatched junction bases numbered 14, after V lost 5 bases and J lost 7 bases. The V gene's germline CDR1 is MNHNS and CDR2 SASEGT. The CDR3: CASSNLQGQAWEQYF. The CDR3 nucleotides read TGTGCCAGCAGTAACCTACAGGGGCAGGCGTGGGAGCAGTACTTC.

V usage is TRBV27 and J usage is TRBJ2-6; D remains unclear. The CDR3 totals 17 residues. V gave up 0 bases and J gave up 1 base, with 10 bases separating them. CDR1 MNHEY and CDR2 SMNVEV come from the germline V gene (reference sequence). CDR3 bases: TGTGCCAGCAGTTTATCATGGCTGCTGTCTGGGGCCAACGTCCTGACTTTC. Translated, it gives CASSLSWLLSGANVLTF.

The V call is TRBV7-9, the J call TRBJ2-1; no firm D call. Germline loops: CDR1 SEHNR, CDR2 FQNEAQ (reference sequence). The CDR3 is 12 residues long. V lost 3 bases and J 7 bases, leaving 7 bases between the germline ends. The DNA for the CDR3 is TGTGCCAGCAGCTTCGTCCTGAATGAGCAGTTCTTC. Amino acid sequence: CASSFVLNEQFF.

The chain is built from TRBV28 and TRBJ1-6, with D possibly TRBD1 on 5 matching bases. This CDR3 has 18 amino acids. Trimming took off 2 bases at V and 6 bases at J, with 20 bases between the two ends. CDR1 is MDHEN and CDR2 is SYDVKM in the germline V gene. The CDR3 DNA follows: TGTGCCAGCAGTTTAGGGCCCAGGGCCGCTCGAATTAATTCACCCCTCCACTTT. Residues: CASSLGPRAARINSPLHF.

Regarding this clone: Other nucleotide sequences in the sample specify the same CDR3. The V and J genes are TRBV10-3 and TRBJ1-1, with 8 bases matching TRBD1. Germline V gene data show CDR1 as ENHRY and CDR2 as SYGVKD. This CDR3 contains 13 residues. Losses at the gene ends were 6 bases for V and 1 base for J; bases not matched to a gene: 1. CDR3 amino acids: CAISGTGNTEAFF. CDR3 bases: TGTGCCATCAGCGGGACAGGGAACACTGAAGCTTTCTTT.

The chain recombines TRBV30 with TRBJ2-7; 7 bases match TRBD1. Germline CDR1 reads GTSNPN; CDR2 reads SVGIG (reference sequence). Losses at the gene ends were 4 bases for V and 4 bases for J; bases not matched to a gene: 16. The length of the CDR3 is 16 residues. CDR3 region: CAWTDVLGGRLYEQYF. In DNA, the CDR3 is TGTGCCTGGACTGATGTCCTAGGGGGCAGGTTATACGAGCAGTACTTC.

CDR3 region: CASSQVLGWNEQFF. The CDR3 DNA is TGTGCCAGCAGCCAAGTTTTAGGGTGGAATGAGCAGTTCTTC. This chain joins TRBV14 and TRBJ2-1; no firm D call. CDR1 SGHDN and CDR2 FVKESK come from the germline V gene. V lost 1 base and J 7 bases, leaving 11 bases between the germline ends. There are 14 residues in the CDR3.

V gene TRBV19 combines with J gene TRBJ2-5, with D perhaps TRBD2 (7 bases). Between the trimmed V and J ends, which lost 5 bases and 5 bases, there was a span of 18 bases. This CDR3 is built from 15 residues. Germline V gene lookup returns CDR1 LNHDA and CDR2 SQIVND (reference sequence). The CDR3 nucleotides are TGTGCCAGTAGTCCTACAGGCGGGGGCAGGGAGACCCAGTACTTC. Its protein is CASSPTGGGRETQYF.

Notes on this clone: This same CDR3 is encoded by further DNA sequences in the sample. CDR3 protein: CASSYLAGTYNEQFF. The CDR3 DNA reads as TGTGCCAGCAGTTACCTAGCGGGGACTTACAATGAGCAGTTCTTC. This sequence joins TRBV6-5 and TRBJ2-1; 9 bases fit TRBD2. J gave up 4 bases and V 2 bases, and 3 bases lay outside the gene matches. CDR3 length: 15 amino acids. Per germline, CDR1 MNHEY and CDR2 SVGAGI.

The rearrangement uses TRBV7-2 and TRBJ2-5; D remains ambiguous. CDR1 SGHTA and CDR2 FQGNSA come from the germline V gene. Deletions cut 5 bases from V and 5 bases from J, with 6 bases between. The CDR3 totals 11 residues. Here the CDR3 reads CASSRGETQYF. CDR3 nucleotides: TGTGCCAGCAGCCGTGGGGAGACCCAGTACTTC.